These 10 T cell receptor beta chains originate from one sample sequenced in a study of T cell responses to AZD1222 COVID-19 vaccine. Sequencing used immunoSEQ multiplex PCR; TCRdb keeps in-frame clones, though not all of them. The sample contains under 55,000 clones, around 80% of which appear only once. The specimen comprised peripheral blood, sampled on day 0 of AZD1222 vaccination. The receptors here all came from an adult in good health.

This rearrangement joins TRBV19 to TRBJ2-7, with D possibly called TRBD1 or TRBD2 (5 bases each). Trimming shortened V by 3 bases and J by 4 bases, and 7 bases separated the two germline ends. Germline V lookup: CDR1 LNHDA, CDR2 SQIVND (reference sequence). The CDR3 sequence is 12 residues long. CDR3 nucleotides: TGTGCCAGTAGTATGAGGGGTTACGAGCAGTACTTC. Amino acids: CASSMRGYEQYF. The full variable domain, its missing parts supplied by reference TRBV19 and TRBJ2-7, is DGGITQSPKYLFRKEGQNVTLSCEQNLNHDAMYWYRQDPGQGLRLIYYSQIVNDFQKGDIAEGYSVSREKKESFPLTVTSAQKNPTAFYLCASSMRGYEQYFGPGTRLTVT.

The rearrangement links TRBV3-1 (or the pseudogene TRBV3-2) to TRBJ1-4; D is ambiguous. The germline V gene has CDR1 LGHDT and CDR2 YNNKEL (reference sequence). V lost 1 base, J lost 4 bases, and 7 bases lay in between. The CDR3 is 14 residues long. The CDR3 DNA reads TGTGCCAGCAGCCAAGGAGGAAATAATGAAAAACTGTTTTTT. Amino acid sequence: CASSQGGNNEKLFF.

The J gene is TRBJ2-1, the V gene TRBV6-5; D call uncertain. V lost 0 bases, J lost 4 bases, and 7 bases lay in between. The CDR3 runs 14 residues. Germline assignment: CDR1 MNHEY and CDR2 SVGAGI. In nucleotides, the CDR3 is TGTGCCAGCAGTTACTCGGGATCATACAATGAGCAGTTCTTC. As protein: CASSYSGSYNEQFF.

V usage is TRBV29-1 and J usage is TRBJ1-1; D is possibly TRBD1 (5 bases). CDR1 and CDR2 (germline): SQVTM, ANQGSEA. The V and J ends lost 6 bases and 7 bases respectively, with 9 bases between them. The CDR3 spans 10 residues. The CDR3 bases are TGCAGCGTGGGGGACGTTGAAGCTTTCTTT. Translated: CSVGDVEAFF. The whole variable domain, remainder taken from reference TRBV29-1 and TRBJ1-1, is SAVISQKPSRDICQRGTSLTIQCQVDSQVTMMFWYRQQPGQSLTLIATANQGSEATYESGFVIDKFPISRPNLTFSTLTVSNMSPEDSSIYLCSVGDVEAFFGQGTRLTVV.

This clone was seen more than once but under ten times. V gene TRBV5-1 combines with J gene TRBJ2-2; 10 positions agree with TRBD2. Germline V CDR1 and CDR2: SGHRS, YFSETQ. This CDR3 is 16 amino acids long. After removal of 0 bases from V and 7 bases from J, the junction contained 6 bases not matched to a gene. The CDR3, as DNA: TGCGCCAGCAGCTTGGCCGCAGCGGGAGGGCACGGGGAGCTGTTTTTT. Its protein product is CASSLAAAGGHGELFF.

The chain couples TRBV29-1 to TRBJ1-1; D is unresolved. CDR1 is SQVTM and CDR2 is ANQGSEA in the germline V gene. The CDR3 contains 12 residues. Trimming pared 7 bases from V and 3 bases from J, leaving 12 bases between. The CDR3 region is CSETDGYTEAFF. DNA for the CDR3: TGCAGCGAAACGGACGGGTACACTGAAGCTTTCTTT.

This rearrangement joins TRBV24-1 to TRBJ1-5; tentatively, D is TRBD1 (6 bases). The ends were cut back, 7 bases at V and 10 bases at J, with 13 bases in the middle. This CDR3 contains 12 residues. Germline V gene lookup returns CDR1 KGHDR and CDR2 SFDVKD. CDR3 DNA: TGTGCCACCAGCTCGACAGGTCTTCCCCAGCATTTT. This gives the protein CATSSTGLPQHF.

This clone was counted once. The J gene is TRBJ1-2, the V gene TRBV5-6, with TRBD1 identical over 7 bases. Trimming removed 0 bases from V and 1 base from J; junction bases left unmatched: 3. This CDR3 has 15 residues. Germline V gives CDR1 SGHDT, CDR2 YYEEEE. The CDR3 region has the DNA TGTGCCAGCAGCTTGGCAGGGGGTAATAACTATGGCTACACCTTC. It translates to CASSLAGGNNYGYTF.

The chain is built from TRBV6-5 and TRBJ1-1; TRBD1 matches at 7 bases. Looked up from germline, CDR1 is MNHEY and CDR2 is SVGAGI. This CDR3 region has 15 residues. V shed 7 bases and J 4 bases; nucleotides not matched to a gene: 12. The CDR3 bases are TGTGCCAGCACCACACAGGGGCGGGTGGGCACTGAAGCTTTCTTT. Residues: CASTTQGRVGTEAFF.

This chain joins TRBV7-3 and TRBJ1-6, with D perhaps TRBD1 (5 bases). V was clipped by 3 bases and J by 6 bases, with 9 bases between them. There are 14 residues in the CDR3. The V gene's germline CDR1 is SGHTA and CDR2 FQGTGA. The CDR3: CASSFGAINSPLHF. In DNA, the CDR3 is TGTGCCAGCAGCTTCGGGGCCATTAATTCACCCCTCCACTTT.